These 27 T cell receptor beta chains originate from one sample sequenced in a study of cytomegalovirus exposure and HLA in healthy donors. Researchers ran the PCR with 60 Vbeta and 13 Jbeta primers. Sequenced by immunoSEQ multiplex PCR; TCRdb stores in-frame clones only, minus some. Altogether approximately 190,000 clones are present, about 85% being singletons, with the ten largest covering 3% to 4.5%. The specimen sequenced was PBMCs. The receptors were gathered from a man aged 50 to 60 in good health and CMV-seronegative.

The chain recombines TRBV6-5 with TRBJ2-3; 9 bases fit TRBD2. After removal of 7 bases from V and 5 bases from J, the junction contained 10 bases not matched to a gene. Germline V CDR1 and CDR2: MNHEY, SVGAGI. CDR3 length equals 15 residues. The CDR3 sequence: CASKPSRGGGDTQYF. Here the CDR3 DNA reads TGTGCCAGCAAACCTTCGCGGGGGGGAGGAGATACGCAGTATTTT.

This chain uses TRBV5-1 with TRBJ2-2; 8 bases are a match to TRBD2. The CDR3 loop spans 15 amino acids. Per the germline V gene, CDR1 is SGHRS and CDR2 is YFSETQ. Trimming removed 0 bases from V and 4 bases from J; junction bases left unmatched: 2. The CDR3 nucleotides read TGCGCCAGCAGCTTGGAAGGGACTAGCACCGGGGAGCTGTTTTTT. Amino acid sequence: CASSLEGTSTGELFF.

This chain links TRBV5-5 with TRBJ2-7; 7 nucleotides match TRBD2. In germline, CDR1 is SGHKS, CDR2 YYEKEE (reference sequence). Trimming removed 4 bases from V and 2 bases from J; junction bases left unmatched: 6. The CDR3 spans 14 residues. The CDR3 region has the DNA TGTGCCAGCAGCCCCGGACTAGTGACCTACGAGCAGTACTTC. Its translation is CASSPGLVTYEQYF.

V is TRBV7-2 and J is TRBJ1-2; 10 positions agree with TRBD1. CDR1 is SGHTA, CDR2 FQGNSA, per germline. The CDR3 has 13 residues. Losses at the gene ends were 10 bases for V and 5 bases for J; bases not matched to a gene: 7. In DNA form, the CDR3 reads TGTGCCACCGGGACAGGGGCGGAGTATGGCTACACCTTC. Translating it yields CATGTGAEYGYTF.

A few counts support this clone. The chain recombines TRBV7-9 with TRBJ1-1; TRBD1 matches 9 bases. The CDR3 is 13 amino acids. V gave up 8 bases and J gave up 3 bases; unmatched junction bases: 4. Germline V gene data show CDR1 as SEHNR and CDR2 as FQNEAQ (reference sequence). This CDR3 reads CASQTGGHTEAFF. In DNA form, the CDR3 reads TGTGCCAGCCAGACAGGGGGGCACACTGAAGCTTTCTTT. The full variable domain, rest sourced from reference TRBV7-9 and TRBJ1-1, is DTGVSQNPRHKITKRGQNVTFRCDPISEHNRLYWYRQTLGQGPEFLTYFQNEAQLEKSRLLSDRFSAERPKGSFSTLEIQRTEQGDSAMYLCASQTGGHTEAFFGQGTRLTVV.

The rearrangement uses TRBV9 and TRBJ2-1; tentatively, D is TRBD2 (7 bases). Trimming cost V 0 bases and J 1 base, with 14 bases left between them. Germline values: CDR1 SGDLS, CDR2 YYNGEE. The CDR3 loop spans 17 amino acids. As DNA, the CDR3 is TGTGCCAGCAGCGTAGCTCCGGGGGGCCGGTCCTACAATGAGCAGTTCTTC. This sequence encodes CASSVAPGGRSYNEQFF.

This clone was recorded a few times. The V call is TRBV19, the J call TRBJ1-5, with TRBD1 as a possible D gene (5 bases). This CDR3 is 16 amino acids long. Germline-derived CDR1 and CDR2 are LNHDA and SQIVND (reference sequence). Trimming cost V 7 bases and J 1 base, with 17 bases left between them. CDR3 protein: CASKGQVMVSNQPQHF. DNA of the CDR3: TGTGCCAGTAAGGGGCAGGTTATGGTCAGCAATCAGCCCCAGCATTTT.

The chain employs TRBV5-6 and TRBJ1-2; D call uncertain. The CDR3 sequence is 16 residues long. The ends were cut back, 0 bases at V and 4 bases at J, with 16 bases in the middle. Looked up from germline, CDR1 is SGHDT and CDR2 is YYEEEE. This CDR3 is CASSLGAEGLRYGYTF. The CDR3 DNA reads as TGTGCCAGCAGCTTGGGGGCAGAGGGATTACGCTATGGCTACACCTTC.

J is TRBJ1-4 and V is TRBV6-5; 9 nucleotides match TRBD1. CDR1 is MNHEY, CDR2 SVGAGI, per germline. V trimming: 2 bases; J trimming: 8 bases; junction bases outside the gene matches: 6. The CDR3 contains 15 residues. The CDR3 loop is CASSYVRDRVEKLFF. The CDR3 bases are TGTGCCAGCAGTTACGTCCGGGACAGGGTAGAAAAACTGTTTTTT.

V and J are TRBV5-1 and TRBJ2-2, with 9 bases that match TRBD1. CDR1 and CDR2 from the germline V gene are SGHRS and YFSETQ. The CDR3 length is 14 residues. The V gene end was trimmed by 4 bases and the J gene end by 8 bases; junction bases not matched to a gene: 6. The CDR3 nucleotides are TGCGCCAGCAGCGACAGGGGGTACGGTGGGGAGCTGTTTTTT. Its protein product is CASSDRGYGGELFF.

V usage is TRBV4-1 and J usage is TRBJ1-1; D is ambiguous. There are 14 residues in the CDR3. The ends were cut back, 4 bases at V and 9 bases at J, with 18 bases in the middle. Per the germline V gene, CDR1 is MGHRA and CDR2 is YSYEKL. The CDR3: CASSPRLSGFQAFF. The CDR3, as DNA: TGCGCCAGCAGCCCAAGACTTTCCGGGTTCCAAGCTTTCTTT.

The rearrangement uses TRBV5-1 and TRBJ2-3, with D possibly matching TRBD2 (5 bases). Germline V gene sequence: CDR1 SGHRS, CDR2 YFSETQ. V was pared by 0 bases and J by 8 bases, with 10 bases between. The CDR3 sequence is 13 residues long. This chain's CDR3 is CASSLDEAGTQYF. The CDR3 nucleotides are TGCGCCAGCAGCTTGGATGAGGCGGGTACGCAGTATTTT. Full variable domain (rest looked up from reference TRBV5-1 and TRBJ2-3): KAGVTQTPRYLIKTRGQQVTLSCSPISGHRSVSWYQQTPGQGLQFLFEYFSETQRNKGNFPGRFSGRQFSNSRSEMNVSTLELGDSALYLCASSLDEAGTQYFGPGTRLTVL.

The chain carries TRBV27 and TRBJ2-3; D might be TRBD1 (6 bases). The CDR3 extends over 14 amino acids. Trimming left V 9 bases short and J 0 bases short, with 13 bases between. From germline, CDR1 is MNHEY and CDR2 SMNVEV (reference sequence). The CDR3: CARGNRASTDTQYF. The CDR3, as DNA: TGTGCCAGGGGGAACAGGGCTAGCACAGATACGCAGTATTTT.

This chain links TRBV29-1 with TRBJ2-2; 9 bases agree with TRBD2. The CDR3 consists of 12 residues. The ends lost 5 bases at V and 6 bases at J; junction bases unmatched: 1. Germline lookup yields CDR1 SQVTM and CDR2 ANQGSEA. The CDR3, as DNA: TGCAGCGTTCGCGGGGGGGCCGGGGAGCTGTTTTTT. Amino acids: CSVRGGAGELFF.

This chain connects TRBV7-9 to TRBJ2-3, with a weak D call TRBD1 (6 bases). V was clipped by 6 bases and J by 0 bases, with 13 bases between them. CDR3 length: 15 residues. Germline V gene data show CDR1 as SEHNR and CDR2 as FQNEAQ (reference sequence). CDR3 sequence (DNA): TGTGCCAGCAGTTCGACAGGAGATAGCACAGATACGCAGTATTTT. Its protein is CASSSTGDSTDTQYF. Full variable domain (remainder filled in from reference TRBV7-9 and TRBJ2-3): DTGVSQNPRHKITKRGQNVTFRCDPISEHNRLYWYRQTLGQGPEFLTYFQNEAQLEKSRLLSDRFSAERPKGSFSTLEIQRTEQGDSAMYLCASSSTGDSTDTQYFGPGTRLTVL.

This clone showed up just a few times. The chain has TRBV19 and TRBJ2-7; D is possibly TRBD1 (5 bases). V was pared by 4 bases and J by 3 bases, with 10 bases between. This CDR3 contains 13 residues. The germline gives CDR1 LNHDA, CDR2 SQIVND (reference sequence). CDR3 in DNA: TGTGCCAGTAGTAAGGGGTCAGACTACGAGCAGTACTTC. Encoded protein: CASSKGSDYEQYF. The complete variable domain, with remaining parts taken from reference TRBV19 and TRBJ2-7, reads DGGITQSPKYLFRKEGQNVTLSCEQNLNHDAMYWYRQDPGQGLRLIYYSQIVNDFQKGDIAEGYSVSREKKESFPLTVTSAQKNPTAFYLCASSKGSDYEQYFGPGTRLTVT.

About this clone: Sequence at one end of the junction differs from germline and may be a read error. The rearrangement joins TRBV7-9 to TRBJ2-7, with 8 bases fitting TRBD2. This CDR3 region has 12 residues. CDR1 is SEHNR, CDR2 FQNEAQ, per germline (reference sequence). The CDR3 protein is CASSLSGGAPDF. The CDR3, as DNA: TGTGCCAGCAGCTTAAGCGGGGGCGCCCCGGACTTC.

The gene calls are TRBV29-1 and TRBJ2-3, with TRBD1 matching over 8 bases. Germline-derived CDR1 and CDR2 are SQVTM and ANQGSEA. This CDR3 region has 13 residues. V trimming: 7 bases; J trimming: 6 bases; junction bases outside the gene matches: 9. The CDR3: CSASGQGFDTQYF. The CDR3 nucleotides are TGCAGCGCCTCAGGACAGGGCTTCGATACGCAGTATTTT.

This chain joins TRBV5-1 and TRBJ2-5; 11 bases line up with TRBD1. The germline V gene encodes CDR1 SGHRS and CDR2 YFSETQ. The CDR3 has 15 residues. Trimming took 6 bases from V and 4 from J; bases not matched to a gene: 8. The CDR3 loop is CASTGQGASGETQYF. For the CDR3, the DNA is TGCGCCAGCACCGGACAGGGGGCCTCGGGAGAGACCCAGTACTTC.

This clone appeared once. The chain joins TRBV4-2 to TRBJ2-1; the D is unclear. Trimming pared 4 bases from V and 0 bases from J, leaving 10 bases between. This CDR3 is built from 15 residues. Germline CDR1 reads LGHNA; CDR2 reads YNFKEQ. CDR3 sequence: CASSLITSSYNEQFF. CDR3 DNA sequence: TGTGCCAGCAGCCTAATCACAAGCTCCTACAATGAGCAGTTCTTC.

The J gene is TRBJ1-1, the V gene TRBV7-3, with 11 bases lining up with TRBD1. V was pared by 2 bases and J by 5 bases, with 10 bases of the junction left unmatched. The CDR3 has 17 amino acids. Germline V gene lookup returns CDR1 SGHTA and CDR2 FQGTGA. This CDR3 is CASSLWTGGSMGTEAFF. In nucleotides, the CDR3 is TGTGCCAGCAGCTTATGGACAGGGGGCTCAATGGGAACTGAAGCTTTCTTT.

The chain has TRBV4-1 and TRBJ1-6; TRBD1 aligns across 8 bases. The CDR3 sequence is 16 residues long. After removal of 0 bases from V and 6 bases from J, the junction contained 4 bases not matched to a gene. The germline V gene has CDR1 MGHRA and CDR2 YSYEKL. Here the CDR3 reads CASSQDRGTGNSPLHF. CDR3 in DNA: TGCGCCAGCAGCCAAGATCGGGGGACAGGTAATTCACCCCTCCACTTT.

The chain links TRBV11-2 to TRBJ1-3, with D hard to call. Deletions cut 2 bases from V and 2 bases from J, with 4 bases between. The CDR3 is made up of 13 amino acids. The germline V gene has CDR1 SGHAT and CDR2 FQNNGV. CDR3 nucleotides: TGTGCCAGCAGCTTATCTACTGGAAACACCATATATTTT. Its protein product is CASSLSTGNTIYF. The full variable domain, rest sourced from reference TRBV11-2 and TRBJ1-3, is EAGVAQSPRYKIIEKRQSVAFWCNPISGHATLYWYQQILGQGPKLLIQFQNNGVVDDSQLPKDRFSAERLKGVDSTLKIQPAKLEDSAVYLCASSLSTGNTIYFGEGSWLTVV.

This clone was counted a few times. The chain uses TRBV7-9 and TRBJ1-1; D perhaps matches TRBD1 (6 bases). This CDR3 spans 12 amino acids. The germline gives CDR1 SEHNR, CDR2 FQNEAQ (reference sequence). The germline V and J ends were trimmed by 5 bases and 6 bases, with 10 bases remaining between them. The CDR3 region is CASSRQVAEAFF. CDR3 nucleotide sequence: TGTGCCAGCAGCCGACAGGTTGCTGAAGCTTTCTTT.

This clone has a handful of counts. The chain uses TRBV4-3 and TRBJ1-6; 8 bases line up with TRBD1. Looked up from germline, CDR1 is LGHNA and CDR2 is YSLEER. The CDR3 length is 15 residues. The J segment lost 7 bases and the V segment lost 1 base, leaving 3 bases of the junction unmatched. The CDR3 nucleotides read TGCGCCAGCAGCCAAGCAGGACAGGGAAATTCACCCCTCCACTTT. Protein: CASSQAGQGNSPLHF.

V usage is TRBV27 and J usage is TRBJ2-5; 9 bases fit TRBD1. The V gene end was trimmed by 10 bases and the J gene end by 7 bases; junction bases not matched to a gene: 13. CDR1 and CDR2 (germline): MNHEY, SMNVEV (reference sequence). The length of the CDR3 is 14 residues. For the CDR3, the DNA is TGTGCCATGCGCTACGGACAGGGGTGGGTGACCCAGTACTTC. This encodes CAMRYGQGWVTQYF.

This rearrangement joins TRBV6-5 to TRBJ1-4; 7 bases are shared with TRBD1. CDR1 MNHEY and CDR2 SVGAGI come from the germline V gene. V trimming: 6 bases; J trimming: 8 bases; junction bases outside the gene matches: 9. The CDR3 is 14 amino acids. CDR3 sequence reads: CASRPQGVREKLFF. The CDR3 bases are TGTGCCAGCAGACCCCAGGGGGTGAGGGAAAAACTGTTTTTT.